The source of this T cell receptor (beta chain) is a study of T cells in localized non-small cell lung cancer. Points from the study as a whole: Tumor showed lower T cell clonality than uninvolved adjacent lung, where it was highest. When the top 100 tumor clones were examined, a median approximately 62 of them also appeared in the adjacent lung, which was paired and uninvolved.

The CDR3 is made up of 14 amino acids. Trimming cost V 9 bases and J 3 bases; bases outside gene matches: 8. Germline assignment: CDR1 WSHSY and CDR2 SAAADI. Points on this clone: Its antigen is unidentified.

Adjacent lung tissue lacking atypia was obtained at a distance of at least 2 cm from the tumor margin. Sequenced by immunoSEQ multiplex PCR; TCRdb stores in-frame clones only, minus some. The profile shows more than 1,200 clones, around a quarter of them singletons. Sequenced material: normal lung tissue next to the tumor, taken before any cancer treatment. The origin of this receptor is a male donor at least 60 years old with stage I lung adenocarcinoma. The V and J genes are TRBV10-2 and TRBJ1-1; 9 nucleotides align to TRBD1. CDR3 residues: CASAWTGEDTEAFF. CDR3 sequence (DNA): TGCGCCAGTGCCTGGACAGGGGAGGACACTGAAGCTTTCTTT.